One TCR beta chain is described in this entry. Its antigen is not identified. Researchers took RNA transcripts and amplified the TCR beta CDR3 regions from them. A first-round RT-PCR of the TCR CDR3 used the HTBI primer set. TCRdb re-derived calls from the multiplex PCR reads in MiXCR, one entry per CDR3 protein. The sample carries more than 300,000 distinct CDR3 sequences, 18% recorded once. The data originate from a study of T cells in Graves' hyperthyroidism and ophthalmopathy. Study observations and caveats: Ophthalmopathy cases were set apart from stable hyperthyroidism by a 13 V-J model.

On the basis of clinical symptoms, serum thyroxine and TRAb, thyroid ultrasound and orbital computed tomography, diagnoses were made. This CDR3 contains 15 residues. J lost 1 base, V lost 5 bases, and 6 bases had no gene match. The germline gives CDR1 SEHNR, CDR2 FQNEAQ (reference sequence). The rearrangement links TRBV7-9 to TRBJ2-7; 9 positions agree with TRBD1. The TCR sequence derives from a man younger than 35 with Graves' ophthalmopathy. Sequencing was performed on blood. The CDR3 nucleotides are TGTGCCAGCAGCGCCAGGACAGGGGCATCCTACGAGCAGTACTTC. It translates to CASSARTGASYEQYF.